This T cell receptor beta chain was obtained from a study of CD8+ T cells in alopecia areata. As for the study in general: Twice daily, treated patients received 5 to 10 mg of oral tofacitinib. Points from the study as a whole: Scalp repertoires also include resident alphabeta T cells from normal skin.

V was shortened by 11 bases and J by 10 bases, with 12 bases between the two germline ends. The CDR3 consists of 11 residues. CDR1 and CDR2 (germline): MGHRA, YSYEKL. Following RNA extraction, reverse transcription yielded cDNA that acted as the sequencing template. Only in-frame clones appear in the TCRdb table, and some are missing; sequencing was by immunoSEQ multiplex PCR. The sample includes 150,000 to 200,000 clones, less than 70% of them seen just once. This clone has just one count. The antigen remains undetermined. Treatment noted: oral pan-JAK inhibitor, 5-10 mg twice daily. The V call is TRBV4-1, the J call TRBJ1-6; D might be TRBD1 (5 bases). The TCR was taken from a human donor with alopecia areata. Sequenced here: CD4+ T cells sorted from blood, sampled at week 4, from a patient treated with tofacitinib. The CDR3 protein is CAVGTTSPLHF. CDR3 nucleotide sequence: TGCGCCGTGGGGACTACATCACCCCTCCACTTT.